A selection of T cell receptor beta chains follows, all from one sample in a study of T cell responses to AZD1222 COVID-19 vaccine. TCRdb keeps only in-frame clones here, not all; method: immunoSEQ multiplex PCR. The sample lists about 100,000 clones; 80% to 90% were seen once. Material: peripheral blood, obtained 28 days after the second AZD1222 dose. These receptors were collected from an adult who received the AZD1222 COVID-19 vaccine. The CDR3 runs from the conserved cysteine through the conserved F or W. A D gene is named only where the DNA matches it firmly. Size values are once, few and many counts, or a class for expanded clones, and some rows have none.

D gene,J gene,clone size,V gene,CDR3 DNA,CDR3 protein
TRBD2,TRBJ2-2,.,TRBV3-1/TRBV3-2,TGTGCCAGCAGCCAGGGACTAGCGAGGGGGACCGGGGAGCTGTTTTTT,CASSQGLARGTGELFF
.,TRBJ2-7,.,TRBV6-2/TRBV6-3,TGTGCCAGCAGTTACTCGATTTTGGGTGAGCAGTACTTC,CASSYSILGEQYF
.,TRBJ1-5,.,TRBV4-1,TGCGCCAGCAGCCAAGCTCCAGGCTCAAATCAGCCCCAGCATTTT,CASSQAPGSNQPQHF
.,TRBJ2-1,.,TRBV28,TGTGCCAGCAGCCTCGGGACTGGTACGGATGAGCAGTTCTTC,CASSLGTGTDEQFF
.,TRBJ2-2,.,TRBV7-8,TGTGCCAGCAGCTTCGTCAGGGTTACGGGCGGGGAGCTGTTTTTT,CASSFVRVTGGELFF
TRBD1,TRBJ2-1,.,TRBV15,TGTGCCACCAGCAGAGGGGGACCGGGACAGTCTTTGTTCTTC,CATSRGGPGQSLFF
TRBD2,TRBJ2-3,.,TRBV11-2,TGTGCCAGCAGCCTATTTCTAGCGGGAGGTCTGCCCGATACGCAGTATTTT,CASSLFLAGGLPDTQYF
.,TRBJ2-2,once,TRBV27,TGTGCCAGCAGTTTAGGACAGATAAACACCGGGGAGCTGTTTTTT,CASSLGQINTGELFF
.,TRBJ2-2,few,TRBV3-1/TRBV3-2,TGTGCCAGCAGCCAAGGTCAACAGTGGGCCGGGGAGCTGTTTTTT,CASSQGQQWAGELFF
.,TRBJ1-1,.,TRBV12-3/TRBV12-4,TGTGCCAGCAGTTTATCCGGCACTGAAGCTTTCTTT,CASSLSGTEAFF
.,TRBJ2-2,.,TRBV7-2,TGTGCCAGCAGCTTGTCCCGGGCGAACGGGGAGCTGTTTTTT,CASSLSRANGELFF
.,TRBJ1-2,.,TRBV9,TGTGCCAGCAGCCCGGGACACTTAGCTAACTATGGCTACACCTTC,CASSPGHLANYGYTF
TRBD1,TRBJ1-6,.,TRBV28,TGTGCCAGCAGTTCACAGGGGCCACAGGGTTCACCCCTCCACTTT,CASSSQGPQGSPLHF
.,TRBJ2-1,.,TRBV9,TGTGCCAGCAGCGTAGTAGGCTTTAGCTCCTACAATGAGCAGTTCTTC,CASSVVGFSSYNEQFF
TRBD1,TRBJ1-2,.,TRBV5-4,TGTGCCAGCAGCTCTCCGACAGGGGGCTATGGCTACACCTTC,CASSSPTGGYGYTF
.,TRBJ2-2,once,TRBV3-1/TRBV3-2,TGTGCCAGCAGCCGAAGAAAGGGAGACACCGGGGAGCTGTTTTTT,CASSRRKGDTGELFF
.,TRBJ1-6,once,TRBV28,TGTGCCAGCAGTTTACTCCCCCGGACAGACCATAATTCACCCCTCCACTTT,CASSLLPRTDHNSPLHF
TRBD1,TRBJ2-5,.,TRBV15,TGTGCCACCAGCAGGACAGGGGCGGGGGAGACCCAGTACTTC,CATSRTGAGETQYF
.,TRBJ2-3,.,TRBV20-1,TGCAGTGCTAGAGATCAGGGTAGAGGGGCCTTT,CSARDQGRGAF
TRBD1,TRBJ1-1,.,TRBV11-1,TGTGCCAGCAGTTACTTACAGGGGGCTAAAGCTTTCTTT,CASSYLQGAKAFF
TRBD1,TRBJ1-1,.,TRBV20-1,TGCAGGGAGGACAGGGGAACTGAAGCTTTCTTT,CREDRGTEAFF
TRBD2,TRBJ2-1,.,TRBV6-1,TGTGCCAGCAGTGAATTGAGCGGGGGGTACAATGAGCAGTTCTTC,CASSELSGGYNEQFF
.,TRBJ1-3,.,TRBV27,TGTGCCAGCAACTATATGGTTCAGGGCGCCGGAAACACCATATATTTT,CASNYMVQGAGNTIYF
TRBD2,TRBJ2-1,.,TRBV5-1,TGCGCCAGCAGCTTGGGGCTAGCGGCATCAAATGAGCAGTTCTTC,CASSLGLAASNEQFF
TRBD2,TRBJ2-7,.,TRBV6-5,TGTGCCAGCAGTTACGGGACTAGCGTAGGCTACGAGCAGTACTTC,CASSYGTSVGYEQYF
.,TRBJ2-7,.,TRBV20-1,TGCAGTGCGGGGCCCGGGTGGGAGCAGTACTTC,CSAGPGWEQYF
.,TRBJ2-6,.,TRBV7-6,TGTGCCAGCAGCCTTACGGCTGGGGCCAACGTCCTGACTTTC,CASSLTAGANVLTF
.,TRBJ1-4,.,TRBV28,TGTGCCAGCAGGAGAACCGGGGCCGGGGAAAAACTGTTTTTT,CASRRTGAGEKLFF